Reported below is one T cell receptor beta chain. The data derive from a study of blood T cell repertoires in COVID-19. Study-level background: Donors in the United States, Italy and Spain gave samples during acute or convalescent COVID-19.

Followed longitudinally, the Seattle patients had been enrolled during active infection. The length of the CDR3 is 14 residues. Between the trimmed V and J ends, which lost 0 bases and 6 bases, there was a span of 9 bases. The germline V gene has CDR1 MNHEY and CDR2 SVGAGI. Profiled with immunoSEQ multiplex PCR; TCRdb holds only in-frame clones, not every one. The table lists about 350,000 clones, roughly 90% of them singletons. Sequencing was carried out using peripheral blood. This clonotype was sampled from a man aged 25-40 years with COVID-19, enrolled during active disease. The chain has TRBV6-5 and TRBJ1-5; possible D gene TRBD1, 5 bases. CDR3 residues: CASSYSIQGQPQHF. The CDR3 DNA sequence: TGTGCCAGCAGTTACTCGATTCAGGGTCAGCCCCAGCATTTT.